The source of this TCR beta chain is a study of T cells in women clearing cervical HPV infection. Study observations and caveats: Repertoire richness, not evenness, was significantly elevated in CIN3+ cases versus controls.

About this clone itself: Its specificity is not known. The read gets to within 3 residues of the CDR3 end, and the germline J gene fills in the rest.

Data came from immunoSEQ multiplex PCR; TCRdb stores just in-frame clones and leaves some out. This sample's table reports around 18,000 clones. Trimming took off 7 bases at V and 5 bases at J, with 14 bases between the two ends. Germline CDR1 reads MNHEY; CDR2 reads SMNVEV (reference sequence). The CDR3 is made up of 13 amino acids. V usage is TRBV27 and J usage is TRBJ2-5; possibly TRBD1 or TRBD2 for D (5 bases each). The sequenced sample was blood buffy coat. The receptor was derived from a woman between 18 and 70 years old with a cervical HPV16 infection that either progressed to CIN3+ or cleared (not recorded which). The CDR3 region is CASKDLREETQYF. The DNA read from the CDR3 is TGTGCCAGCAAAGACCTCAGGGAGGAGACC.